This T cell receptor beta chain stems from a study of T cells after somatic rescue of genetic block (dated by TCRdb to 2020 to 2021). The study in broad terms: What the study looked at was long-term robustness, specifically in a T-cell system that came about through somatic rescue of a genetic block in T-cell development.

V trim: 6 bases; J trim: 9 bases; unmatched bases: 12. CDR1 and CDR2 were assigned from the germline V gene as MDHEN and SYDVKM. CDR3 length: 14 amino acids, cysteine to phenylalanine. Here the CDR3 DNA is all that survives: 42 bases in frame from base 1. About this clone: Its specific antigen is unknown. Base qualities are not recorded, but no much larger clone differs from it by a single base.

Libraries were prepared through the immunoSEQ multiplex PCR assay. This is the immuneACCESS table as TCRdb keeps it, with only in-frame sequences that have V and J called. A part of the clones is gone; compared with another copy, unresolved V genes explain less than half, and the rest is unexplained. The sample records 70,000 to 95,000 clones, 80% to 90% of which are singletons. Roughly 1.7% of the sample is held by the ten biggest clonotypes. This clonotype was obtained from a woman in her late teens or twenties. Sequences were obtained from peripheral blood mononuclear cells (PBMCs). The rearranged segments are TRBV28 and TRBJ2-7, and TRBD1 matches 9 of the central bases. The DNA sequence follows: TGTGCCAGCAGCCAGCCACAGGGGGCGCGTGGGCAGTACTTC. This gives the protein CASSQPQGARGQYF.